Listed here are 4 T cell receptor beta chains from one sample, sequenced in a study of OX40 agonist ivuxolimab in advanced cancers. Produced via immunoSEQ multiplex PCR; TCRdb's table is partial and in-frame only. This table has 77,000 or so clones, approximately 92% appearing once. The sequencing here drew on CD4+ or CD8+ T cells sorted from blood, taken in a trial of the OX40 agonist ivuxolimab. Source of these receptors: an adult with an advanced solid tumor such as melanoma, head and neck, liver or kidney cancer.

V is TRBV19 and J is TRBJ2-7; 12 bases map to TRBD1. The CDR3 length is 14 residues. The V gene's germline CDR1 is LNHDA and CDR2 SQIVND (reference sequence). V lost 3 bases, J lost 5 bases, and 2 bases stayed unmatched. This CDR3 is CASSIGTGGDEQYF. CDR3 DNA sequence: TGTGCCAGTAGTATCGGGACAGGGGGCGACGAGCAGTACTTC.

This chain joins TRBV7-3 and TRBJ2-2, with TRBD1 as a possible D gene (6 bases). Germline V gene sequence: CDR1 SGHTA, CDR2 FQGTGA. The germline V and J ends were trimmed by 7 bases and 2 bases, with 8 bases remaining between them. The CDR3 extends over 13 amino acids. The DNA for the CDR3 is TGTGCCAGCAAACAGGGTAACACCGGGGAGCTGTTTTTT. Encoded protein: CASKQGNTGELFF.

V is TRBV7-9 and J is TRBJ2-1, with 8 bases that match TRBD2. V dropped 4 bases and J dropped 2; count of bases not matched to a gene: 1. From germline, CDR1 is SEHNR and CDR2 FQNEAQ (reference sequence). The CDR3 covers 14 residues. The CDR3 reads CASSSGGAYNEQFF. CDR3 sequence (DNA): TGTGCCAGCAGCTCCGGGGGGGCCTACAATGAGCAGTTCTTC.

This rearrangement joins TRBV2 to TRBJ2-7; TRBD1 matches at 8 bases. The CDR3 is made up of 12 amino acids. Per germline, CDR1 SNHLY and CDR2 FYNNEI. The V and J ends lost 2 bases and 6 bases, in that order; junction bases with no gene match: 0. CDR3 sequence reads: CASSEQGAEQYF. The CDR3 DNA sequence: TGTGCCAGCAGTGAACAGGGGGCCGAGCAGTACTTC.